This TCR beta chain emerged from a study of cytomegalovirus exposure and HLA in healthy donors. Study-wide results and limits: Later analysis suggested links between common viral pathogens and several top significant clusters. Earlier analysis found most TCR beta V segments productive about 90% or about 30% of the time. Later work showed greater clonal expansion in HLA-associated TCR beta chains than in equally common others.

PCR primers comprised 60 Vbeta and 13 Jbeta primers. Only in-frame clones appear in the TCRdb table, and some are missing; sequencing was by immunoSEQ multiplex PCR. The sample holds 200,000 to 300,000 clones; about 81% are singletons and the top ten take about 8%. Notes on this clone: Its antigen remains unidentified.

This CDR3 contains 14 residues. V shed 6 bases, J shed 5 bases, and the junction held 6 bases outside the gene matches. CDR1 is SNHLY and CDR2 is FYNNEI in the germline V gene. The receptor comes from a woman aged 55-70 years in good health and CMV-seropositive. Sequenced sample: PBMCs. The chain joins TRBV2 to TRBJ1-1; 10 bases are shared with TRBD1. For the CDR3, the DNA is TGTGCCAGCAGGCCCGGGACAGGGGTGACTGAAGCTTTCTTT. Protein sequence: CASRPGTGVTEAFF.